This T cell receptor (beta chain) stems from a study of T cells in Graves' hyperthyroidism and ophthalmopathy. Study-level information: Specimen type is peripheral blood, collected at initial diagnosis prior to any treatment.

CDR1 is MGHRA and CDR2 is YSYEKL in the germline V gene. This CDR3 is 15 amino acids long. V shed 4 bases and J shed 2 bases, with 12 bases lying between them. This clonotype was counted only a few times. What it binds is unknown. Amplification of TCR beta CDR3 regions used RNA as the template. HTBI primers were the set used in a first-round RT-PCR of the TCR CDR3. A single record per CDR3 protein comes from TCRdb applying MiXCR to the multiplex PCR reads. Of 460,000 or so distinct CDR3 sequences in the sample, 13% to 15% were seen once. Study-level results: Most expanded thyroid clonotypes above 0.001 also appeared in blood. From stable hyperthyroidism, ophthalmopathy was set apart by a 13 V-J model.

The origin of this receptor is a woman younger than 30 with Graves' hyperthyroidism. The chain uses TRBV4-1 and TRBJ2-1, with D perhaps matching TRBD2 (7 bases). Sequences were obtained from blood. CDR3 in amino acids: CASSRTRGTYNEQFF. The CDR3 DNA reads TGCGCCAGCAGCCGGACTAGGGGGACCTACAATGAGCAGTTCTTC.